This T cell receptor (beta chain) comes out of a study of T cell responses to AZD1222 COVID-19 vaccine (dated by TCRdb to about 2021). With regard to the full study: TCR sequencing covered 230 to 250 trial participants: some 210 given two doses of AZD1222 and 26 given two doses of MenACWY control vaccine. Enrollment into the trials was organized by age into subgroups of 18-55, 56-69 and 70-plus years, and those subgroups contained roughly 150, 30 and 60 TCR-sequenced participants, respectively. On the study overall, not on this receptor specifically: The vaccine-associated CD4 TCRs covered the entire spike protein, and the dominant responses fell in regions 160-218 and 743-854. Nearly half of unique spike-specific TCRs reportedly recognized epitopes outside regions mutated in the B.1.351 and B.1.1.7 variants. Participants were mostly white British and included more females than males, and it was suggested by the authors that clonal diversity may have been underestimated. In the small 56-69-year group, the increase in depth fell short of significance, most likely because of low power. Conclusions about previously exposed vaccinees are limited because only five to seven AZD1222 recipients were SARS-CoV-2 seropositive at baseline. Because no day 14 peak-response samples were available, the repertoires could be characterized only after the peak T cell response. After two AZD1222 doses, both the breadth and the depth of spike-specific TCRs were significantly higher than at day 0 and than in MenACWY recipients.

The CDR3 regions of human TCRbeta chains were analyzed by immunosequencing. The study's own analysis went as follows. TCRs in the repertoires were matched against a reference library of SARS-CoV-2-specific TCRs that had been generated with the MIRA antigen-specificity platform. Breadth was defined as the fraction of unique TCRs that were SARS-CoV-2-associated, and depth was defined as the fraction of total T cells that were SARS-CoV-2-associated. Using the MIRA data, each spike-specific TCR was mapped to the spike region that the TCR reacts to and placed in a CD4 or CD8 class. Log10-transformed breadth and depth values were compared by one-way ANOVA with Sidak's multiple comparisons tests. What TCRdb holds here is the immuneACCESS table cut down to in-frame rearrangements. Part of the clones is not present; checked against another copy, under half of the missing clones reflect an unresolved V gene, and the others are unexplained. V and J calls and clone size are given by that table; D and trimming were obtained from the DNA. This sample gives some 110,000 clones in total; roughly 85% of them show up just once. In total, the top ten clones hold around 4.4% of the sample.

The CDR1 and CDR2 encoded by the germline V gene are SGHRS and YFSETQ. The V end loses 5 bases and the J end loses 6 bases, and a stretch of 6 bases separates them. From the cysteine through the phenylalanine, the CDR3 covers 11 amino acids. The kept DNA is CDR3 alone, 33 bases in frame from the first base. This clone was counted a few times. Its antigen specificity is not known. No base-level quality is on record; no much larger clone is a single base apart. Interpreted using the paper, the time point label stands for: about 28 days (+/-7) after the second vaccine dose. AZD1222 recipients given second doses at about 4 weeks or at about 12 weeks were pooled, since spike-specific TCR depth and breadth were not found to differ between the two schedules. Vaccinee samples came from UK trials COV001 and COV002, including a single-blind randomized controlled phase 2/3 trial of AZD1222 (ChAdOx1 nCoV-19) in healthy adults. For TCRbeta chain sequencing, PBMC samples from trial participants were taken at day 0 and at day 28 after the second dose.

The sequenced sample was peripheral blood, obtained 28 days after the second AZD1222 dose. This clonotype was sampled from an adult who received the AZD1222 COVID-19 vaccine. The receptor chain draws on TRBV5-1 and TRBJ1-3, with the D gene call left open. The nucleotides are TGCGCCAGCAGTGGGGAAAACACCATATATTTT. It translates as CASSGENTIYF.